This entry lists 10 T cell receptor beta chains sequenced from one sample in a study of PD-1 blockade in classical Hodgkin lymphoma (dated by TCRdb to between 2020 and 2021). The sample's time point, from its label and the paper: cycle 1 day 1 (C1D1), immediately before nivolumab initiation. Every trial patient had relapsed after autologous stem cell transplantation, and cohorts A, B and C differed in prior brentuximab vedotin exposure. A Miltenyi CD4+ T cell isolation kit was used for magnetic negative selection to purify CD4+ T cells from thawed PBMCs. The library was made by the immunoSEQ multiplex PCR assay. TCRdb took this table from immuneACCESS and kept in-frame rearrangements with V and J called. Such tables lack part of the clones; where checked against another copy, unresolved V genes explain under half of the gap, and the rest is unexplained. The sample table contains more than 7,500 clones; only one count was recorded for roughly four fifths of them. Of the sample, 12% is held by the ten largest clones.

The specimen comprised CD4+ T cells from blood, sampled at baseline. The source of these receptors is a human donor with classical Hodgkin lymphoma.

This clone occurred a few times. V is TRBV15 and J is TRBJ2-2; 8 positions agree with TRBD2. This CDR3 is built from 18 residues. Germline lookup yields CDR1 LNHNV and CDR2 YYDKDF (reference sequence). Trimming at V came to 1 base and at J to 2 bases, leaving 9 bases not matched to a gene. The DNA of the CDR3 is TGTGCCACCAGCAGAGCTCTGTTAGCGGGACTAAACACCGGGGAGCTGTTTTTT. The encoded protein is CATSRALLAGLNTGELFF.

The V call is TRBV14, the J call TRBJ2-5, with D possibly being TRBD1 or TRBD2 (5 bases each). Germline V CDR1 and CDR2: SGHDN, FVKESK. This CDR3 has 13 amino acids. With 4 bases removed from V and 1 base from J, the gap between germline ends came to 7 bases. DNA of the CDR3: TGTGCCAGCAGCCGGGACCTCCAAGAGACCCAGTACTTC. This sequence encodes CASSRDLQETQYF.

This rearrangement joins TRBV5-1 to TRBJ1-2; 9 nucleotides agree with TRBD1. From germline, CDR1 is SGHRS and CDR2 YFSETQ. The CDR3 sequence is 13 residues long. V shed 5 bases, J shed 8 bases, and the junction held 7 bases outside the gene matches. The CDR3 DNA reads TGCGCCAGCAGTAGGGACAGGGAGCAAGGCTACACCTTC. This codes for CASSRDREQGYTF.

The V call is TRBV7-2, the J call TRBJ2-1, with TRBD2 matching 8 bases. There are 16 residues in the CDR3. The germline V gene has CDR1 SGHTA and CDR2 FQGNSA. V shed 4 bases and J 5 bases; nucleotides not matched to a gene: 10. The CDR3 spells CASSYPTSANHNEQFF. CDR3 nucleotides: TGTGCCAGCAGCTACCCGACTAGCGCCAATCACAATGAGCAGTTCTTC. Combining the CDR3 with reference TRBV7-2 and TRBJ2-1 gives the whole variable domain GAGVSQSPSNKVTEKGKDVELRCDPISGHTALYWYRQSLGQGLEFLIYFQGNSAPDKSGLPSDRFSAERTGGSVSTLTIQRTQQEDSAVYLCASSYPTSANHNEQFFGPGTRLTVL.

The chain combines TRBV11-2 with TRBJ2-5; maybe TRBD2 (5 bases). The end of the DNA aligns better with TRBJ2-7, so the J call may be wrong. The CDR3 consists of 14 residues. Germline assignment: CDR1 SGHAT and CDR2 FQNNGV. The CDR3 region is CASSRTEGSYEQYF. CDR3 DNA: TGTGCCAGCAGCCGCACAGAGGGTTCCTACGAGCAGTACTTC.

This chain links TRBV19 with TRBJ1-2; D not resolved. The germline CDR1 and CDR2 sequences are LNHDA and SQIVND (reference sequence). V was pared by 1 base and J by 4 bases, with 7 bases between. CDR3 size: 13 residues. CDR3 residues: CASSIGTGYGYTF. The CDR3 DNA follows: TGTGCCAGTAGTATAGGGACTGGCTATGGCTACACCTTC.

The chain is built from TRBV19 and TRBJ1-3; possible D gene TRBD1, 6 bases. The CDR3 contains 15 residues. Per germline, CDR1 LNHDA and CDR2 SQIVND (reference sequence). Trimming shortened V by 6 bases and J by 4 bases, and 16 bases separated the two germline ends. The CDR3 protein is CASRSRGGVGNTIYF. The CDR3, as DNA: TGTGCCAGTAGATCCAGGGGAGGCGTGGGAAACACCATATATTTT. Variable domain in full (rest from reference TRBV19 and TRBJ1-3): DGGITQSPKYLFRKEGQNVTLSCEQNLNHDAMYWYRQDPGQGLRLIYYSQIVNDFQKGDIAEGYSVSREKKESFPLTVTSAQKNPTAFYLCASRSRGGVGNTIYFGEGSWLTVV.

The chain is built from TRBV6-1 and TRBJ2-2; TRBD1 matches 7 bases. The CDR3 runs to 12 residues. Per germline, CDR1 MNHNS and CDR2 SASEGT. V lost 8 bases to trimming and J lost 4 bases; unmatched junction nucleotides: 1. In DNA, the CDR3 is TGTGCCAGCGCAGGGGGCACCGGGGAGCTGTTTTTT. Its translation is CASAGGTGELFF.

The J gene is TRBJ2-7, the V gene TRBV6-1, with TRBD2 matching 10 bases. This CDR3 has 14 amino acids. With 7 bases clipped from V and 4 bases from J, the junction kept 7 bases outside the gene matches. Per the germline V gene, CDR1 is MNHNS and CDR2 is SASEGT. The CDR3 loop is CASKPSGRVYEQYF. CDR3 sequence (DNA): TGTGCCAGCAAGCCTAGCGGGAGAGTTTACGAGCAGTACTTC.

The chain's CDR3 is CSVDHSNEQFF. CDR3 DNA: TGCAGCGTTGATCACAGCAATGAGCAGTTCTTC. The J gene is TRBJ2-1, the V gene TRBV29-1; D call uncertain. Germline V gene data show CDR1 as SQVTM and CDR2 as ANQGSEA. V lost 3 bases to trimming and J lost 6 bases, with 6 bases between them. The CDR3 has 11 amino acids.